The T cell receptor (beta chain) under discussion was sequenced for a study of T cell responses to AZD1222 COVID-19 vaccine. Sequencing used immunoSEQ multiplex PCR; TCRdb keeps in-frame clones, though not all of them. Seen here are more than 75,000 clones, 83% observed once, and the top ten hold roughly 1.3%. Remarks on this clone: Its specificity is unknown.

Study conclusions and caveats: Just a handful of AZD1222 recipients were seropositive at baseline. Distributed over spike, vaccine-associated CD4 TCRs predominated at 160-218 and 743-854. Increases in Spike-specific TCR breadth and depth were seen after two AZD1222 doses.

Germline CDR1 and CDR2: SGHTA and FQGNSA. This CDR3 is built from 15 residues. The ends were cut back, 4 bases at V and 3 bases at J, with 10 bases in the middle. This specimen was peripheral blood, taken 28 days after the second AZD1222 dose. The chain has TRBV7-2 and TRBJ1-6; D gene ambiguous. This receptor was identified in an adult who received the AZD1222 COVID-19 vaccine. CDR3 nucleotide sequence: TGTGCCAGCAGCTCGTCCGGGAGCTATAATTCACCCCTCCACTTT. It codes for CASSSSGSYNSPLHF.